A selection of T cell receptor beta chains follows, all from one sample in a study of beta chain features in type 1 diabetes. The table came from immunoSEQ multiplex PCR; TCRdb's copy has only in-frame clones and leaves some out. The data hold approximately 100,000 clones, with 25% to 30% observed a single time. The sample consisted of central memory CD4+ T cells from blood. The receptors stem from a woman aged 18-30 years with type 1 diabetes. Both conserved end residues are part of each CDR3. A D gene is named only where the DNA matches it firmly. Some rows mark clone size as missing; the rest say once, few, many or name a class of expanded clone.

d_call clone_size j_call v_call cdr3_aa cdr3_nt
- few TRBJ2-2 TRBV5-1 CASSPQVGPSGGELFF TGCGCCAGCAGCCCCCAGGTCGGCCCCAGCGGCGGGGAGCTGTTTTTT
TRBD2 - TRBJ2-3 TRBV7-3 CASSIGGGTDTQYF TGTGCCAGCAGTATCGGGGGGGGCACAGATACGCAGTATTTT
TRBD2 - TRBJ2-6 TRBV5-6 CASSLYGLASSGANVLTF TGTGCCAGCAGCTTGTATGGACTAGCCAGCTCTGGGGCCAACGTCCTGACTTTC
- - TRBJ1-1 TRBV7-9 CASSLGSGLSLNTEAFF TGTGCCAGCAGCTTAGGGTCAGGGTTATCCCTAAACACTGAAGCTTTCTTT
TRBD2 few TRBJ2-2 TRBV4-3 CASSHSRPGLASGELFF TGCGCCAGCAGCCATTCTCGGCCGGGACTAGCCTCCGGGGAGCTGTTTTTT
TRBD2 few TRBJ2-7 TRBV9 CASSPRGDLAGGFVEQYF TGTGCCAGCAGCCCGAGGGGTGACCTGGCGGGAGGGTTCGTCGAGCAGTACTTC
- - TRBJ2-5 TRBV5-1 CASSLGAHQETQYF TGCGCCAGCAGCCTGGGGGCCCACCAAGAGACCCAGTACTTC
- - TRBJ2-3 TRBV5-6 CASTKLAAPGADTQYF TGTGCCAGCACCAAGTTAGCGGCGCCTGGGGCAGATACGCAGTATTTT
TRBD1 - TRBJ1-5 TRBV30 CAWETGLSNQPQHF TGTGCCTGGGAGACAGGGCTTAGCAATCAGCCCCAGCATTTT
TRBD1 - TRBJ1-2 TRBV5-4 CASSLAGRVTGTYGYTF TGTGCCAGCAGCTTGGCCGGACGTGTGACAGGGACTTATGGCTACACCTTC
TRBD2 - TRBJ2-7 TRBV7-2 CASSFSGRAHEQYF TGTGCCAGCAGTTTTAGCGGGAGGGCCCACGAGCAGTACTTC
TRBD1 - TRBJ1-1 TRBV18 CASSRNRDSNEAFF TGTGCCAGCTCACGAAACCGGGACAGCAATGAAGCTTTCTTT
TRBD1 - TRBJ2-5 TRBV6-5 CASSWDSGGRGGTQYF TGTGCCAGCAGTTGGGACAGTGGGGGACGAGGTGGGACCCAGTACTTC
- medium-sized TRBJ2-1 TRBV29-1 CSADDGGNEQFF TGCAGCGCTGACGACGGGGGCAATGAGCAGTTCTTC
TRBD2 - TRBJ2-3 TRBV28 CASGREGADTQYF TGTGCCAGCGGGCGGGAGGGAGCAGATACGCAGTATTTT
- - TRBJ1-3 TRBV5-4 CASSSRPGDTIYF TGTGCCAGCAGCTCTCGACCAGGGGACACCATATATTTT
- few TRBJ2-3 TRBV5-4 CASSLRSRESTDTQYF TGTGCCAGCAGCCTCCGTTCTCGGGAGAGCACAGATACGCAGTATTTT
TRBD1 few TRBJ1-2 TRBV28 CASRRQGPGYTF TGTGCCAGCAGGAGACAGGGACCTGGCTACACCTTC
- - TRBJ2-7 TRBV5-1 CASSLAAAGTQQYF TGCGCCAGCAGCTTGGCTGCCGCGGGGACCCAGCAGTACTTC
- few TRBJ2-2 TRBV5-4 CASSLTGAGELFF TGTGCCAGCAGCTTGACTGGTGCCGGGGAGCTGTTTTTT
- few TRBJ2-3 TRBV7-2 CASSPDRLSTDTQYF TGTGCCAGCAGCCCCGACAGACTTAGCACAGATACGCAGTATTTT
TRBD1 - TRBJ2-2 TRBV14 CASSQDFPSQGANTGELFF TGTGCCAGCAGCCAAGATTTTCCCTCGCAGGGGGCGAACACCGGGGAGCTGTTTTTT
- - TRBJ1-3 TRBV9 CASSVSGQSSGNTIYF TGTGCCAGCAGCGTTTCAGGACAGTCCTCTGGAAACACCATATATTTT
TRBD2 - TRBJ2-2 TRBV11-3 CASSLGLAENTGELFF TGTGCCAGCAGCTTGGGACTAGCGGAGAACACCGGGGAGCTGTTTTTT
- - TRBJ1-5 TRBV27 CASSLEGRDQPQHF TGTGCCAGCAGTTTAGAGGGTAGGGATCAGCCCCAGCATTTT
- - TRBJ2-5 TRBV15 CATSRDYVSVETQYF TGTGCCACCAGCAGAGATTACGTTAGCGTGGAGACCCAGTACTTC
- few TRBJ2-7 TRBV2 CASSGRTSRKSYEQYF TGTGCCAGCAGTGGAAGAACTAGCCGGAAATCCTACGAGCAGTACTTC
- - TRBJ1-3 TRBV19 CASNTGQSSGNTIYF TGTGCCAGTAACACAGGGCAGAGCTCTGGAAACACCATATATTTT
- few TRBJ1-1 TRBV27 CASSPAGVRNTEAFF TGTGCCAGCAGTCCAGCGGGGGTCCGTAATACTGAAGCTTTCTTT
- few TRBJ2-6 TRBV5-1 CASSFIETGANVLTF TGCGCCAGCAGCTTCATTGAGACAGGGGCCAACGTCCTGACTTTC
TRBD2 - TRBJ2-1 TRBV7-2 CASSWVAGSGNEQFF TGTGCCAGCAGCTGGGTAGCGGGCTCCGGAAATGAGCAGTTCTTC
TRBD1 once TRBJ1-1 TRBV19 CASSIPGRGRLTEAFF TGTGCCAGTAGTATCCCCGGCAGGGGGCGCCTAACTGAAGCTTTCTTT
TRBD2 few TRBJ2-1 TRBV6-6 CASSGTSGGVNEQFF TGTGCCAGCAGCGGGACTAGCGGAGGGGTCAATGAGCAGTTCTTC
TRBD2 - TRBJ2-7 TRBV28 CASSLGHSGRVFEQYF TGTGCCAGCAGTTTAGGGCATAGCGGGAGGGTATTCGAGCAGTACTTC
TRBD2 - TRBJ2-2 TRBV29-1 CSVVGLAGPGGELFF TGCAGCGTTGTAGGGCTAGCGGGACCTGGCGGGGAGCTGTTTTTT
- - TRBJ2-7 TRBV7-2 CASSFSAFSSYEQYF TGTGCCAGCAGCTTTAGCGCCTTCAGCTCCTACGAGCAGTACTTC
- once TRBJ2-4 TRBV5-4 CASSLGGQGTNIQYF TGTGCCAGCAGCTTGGGGGGCCAGGGGACGAACATTCAGTACTTC
TRBD2 few TRBJ2-1 TRBV7-2 CASSLATASGRAAGEQFF TGTGCCAGCAGCTTAGCCACAGCTAGCGGGAGGGCCGCTGGTGAGCAGTTCTTC
- - TRBJ1-2 TRBV2 CASSRRGTQYGYTF TGTGCCAGCAGCAGAAGGGGGACACAGTATGGCTACACCTTC
TRBD1 few TRBJ1-1 TRBV28 CASSSSGGPALEAFF TGTGCCAGCAGTTCCTCAGGGGGCCCAGCGCTTGAAGCTTTCTTT